The rows below give T cell receptor beta chains drawn from one sample of a study of control samples from healthy donors and cancer patients. Repertoires were generated with immunoSEQ multiplex PCR, while TCRdb's copy carries only in-frame clones and drops some. The sample records roughly 200,000 clones, over 80% being singletons. Sequenced material: blood. These receptor sequences come from a man aged 25-45 years in good health. CDR3s include the opening cysteine and the closing phenylalanine or tryptophan. D genes are given only for firm matches. Size is omitted from some rows. Given values are once, few, many or a class for expanded clones.

v_call	j_call	d_call	clone_size	cdr3_nt	cdr3_aa
TRBV7-8	TRBJ2-7	TRBD1	.	TGTGCCAGCAGCAAGGACAGGGAATACCTCTACGAGCAGTACTTC	CASSKDREYLYEQYF
TRBV4-1	TRBJ1-5	.	few	TGCGCCAGCAGCCAAGATCAGGGTAGTAGCAATCAGCCCCAGCATTTT	CASSQDQGSSNQPQHF
TRBV12-5	TRBJ2-1	TRBD2	once	TGTGCTAGTGCGATAGCGGGGGGGTACAATGAGCAGTTCTTC	CASAIAGGYNEQFF
TRBV7-2	TRBJ1-1	.	.	TGTGCCAGCAGCTTAAATAGATCCCCTATATCGAACACTGAAGCTTTCTTT	CASSLNRSPISNTEAFF
TRBV5-5	TRBJ2-5	.	few	TGTGCCAGCAGTCCGCGGGTAGGACCCCAAGAGACCCAGTACTTC	CASSPRVGPQETQYF
TRBV6-5	TRBJ1-5	.	.	TGTGCCAGCAGCTTTGGTGGCAATCAGCCCCAGCATTTT	CASSFGGNQPQHF
TRBV15	TRBJ1-2	.	few	TGTGCCACCAGCTCCGGCGGGGGTAACTATGGCTACACCTTC	CATSSGGGNYGYTF
TRBV28	TRBJ2-7	.	.	TGTGCCAGCCGTCCAGTAACATTATCCTACGAGCAGTACTTC	CASRPVTLSYEQYF
TRBV5-6	TRBJ1-2	TRBD1	.	TGTGCCAGCAGCCCCCGGACAGGGGGCGAGCTCTATGGCTACACCTTC	CASSPRTGGELYGYTF
TRBV6-5	TRBJ1-2	.	.	TGTGCCAGCAGTTACATGGGGGGCGGCAACTATGGCTACACCTTC	CASSYMGGGNYGYTF
TRBV19	TRBJ1-2	.	.	TGTGCCAGTAGTGGGGGGACCGGTTACTATGGCTACACCTTC	CASSGGTGYYGYTF
TRBV18	TRBJ1-3	.	.	TGTGCCAGCTCACCATTGGCAGCCGTAAACTCTGGAAACACCATATATTTT	CASSPLAAVNSGNTIYF
TRBV27	TRBJ1-2	TRBD1	.	TGTGCCAGCAGTTACTGGGGACAGGGGGCGAACTATGGCTACACCTTC	CASSYWGQGANYGYTF
TRBV30	TRBJ2-3	TRBD1	.	TGTGCCTGGGGGACAGGGGGCACAGATACGCAGTATTTT	CAWGTGGTDTQYF
TRBV2	TRBJ1-6	.	.	TGTGCCAGCAGTGAAGGAGGGATGAAGAATTCACCCCTCCACTTT	CASSEGGMKNSPLHF
TRBV3-1/TRBV3-2	TRBJ1-4	.	.	TGTGCCAGCAGCCAAGAGTCAGGCAGTAATGAAAAACTGTTTTTT	CASSQESGSNEKLFF
TRBV11-2	TRBJ1-4	TRBD1	once	TGTGCCAGCAGTCAGGGACAGGGTAATGAAAAACTGTTTTTT	CASSQGQGNEKLFF
TRBV2	TRBJ2-3	.	.	TGTGCCAGCAGTGAAAAGCGTTTGCTGCAGTATTTT	CASSEKRLLQYF
TRBV3-1/TRBV3-2	TRBJ1-1	.	.	TGTGCCAGCAGCCCCCGGGACACGTCAGCCGATGAAGCTTTCTTT	CASSPRDTSADEAFF
TRBV2	TRBJ1-4	TRBD1	.	TGTGCCAGCAGGATAGGACAGGGGTCGTTGACTAATGAAAAACTGTTTTTT	CASRIGQGSLTNEKLFF
TRBV5-1	TRBJ1-3	.	.	TGCGCCAGTAAGACAGAGCACTCTGGAAACACCATATATTTT	CASKTEHSGNTIYF
TRBV3-1/TRBV3-2	TRBJ1-5	.	.	TGTGCCAGCAGCCACGGGGGGGGAAATGAAAAGCCCCAGCATTTT	CASSHGGGNEKPQHF
TRBV7-9	TRBJ2-4	.	.	TGTGCCAGCAGCCCAGCCGGGGTAGCCAAAAACATTCAGTACTTC	CASSPAGVAKNIQYF